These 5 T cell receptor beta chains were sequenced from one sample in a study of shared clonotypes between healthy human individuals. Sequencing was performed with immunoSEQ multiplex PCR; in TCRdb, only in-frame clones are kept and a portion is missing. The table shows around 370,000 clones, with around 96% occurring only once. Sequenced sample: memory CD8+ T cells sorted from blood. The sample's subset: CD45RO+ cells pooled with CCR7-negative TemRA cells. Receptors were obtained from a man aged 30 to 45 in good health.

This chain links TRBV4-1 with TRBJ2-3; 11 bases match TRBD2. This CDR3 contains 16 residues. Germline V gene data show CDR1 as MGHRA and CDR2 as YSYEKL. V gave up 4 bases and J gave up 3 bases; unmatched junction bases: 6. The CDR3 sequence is CASSRYSGRGTDTQYF. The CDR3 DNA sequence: TGCGCCAGCAGCCGATATAGCGGGAGGGGGACAGATACGCAGTATTTT.

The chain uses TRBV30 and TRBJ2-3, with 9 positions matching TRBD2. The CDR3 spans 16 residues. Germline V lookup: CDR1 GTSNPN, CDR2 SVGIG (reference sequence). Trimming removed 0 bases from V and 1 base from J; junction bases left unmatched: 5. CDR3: CAWSVAGGRGTDTQYF. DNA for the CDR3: TGTGCCTGGAGTGTAGCGGGAGGTCGGGGCACAGATACGCAGTATTTT.

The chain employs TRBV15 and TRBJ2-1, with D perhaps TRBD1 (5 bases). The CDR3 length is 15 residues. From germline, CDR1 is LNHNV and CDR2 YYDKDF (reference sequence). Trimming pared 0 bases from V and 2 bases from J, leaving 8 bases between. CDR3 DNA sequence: TGTGCCACCAGCAGAGAGGGCAGGGCCTACAATGAGCAGTTCTTC. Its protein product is CATSREGRAYNEQFF.

The CDR3 nucleotides are TGTGCCAGCAGCTTACCGGATGAGCATAGGCCCTCTGGGGCCAACGTCCTGACTTTC. Amino acid sequence: CASSLPDEHRPSGANVLTF. This sequence joins TRBV7-9 and TRBJ2-6; no reliable D call. The CDR3 consists of 19 residues. Trimming took off 2 bases at V and 0 bases at J, with 17 bases between the two ends. The germline V gene has CDR1 SEHNR and CDR2 FQNEAQ (reference sequence).

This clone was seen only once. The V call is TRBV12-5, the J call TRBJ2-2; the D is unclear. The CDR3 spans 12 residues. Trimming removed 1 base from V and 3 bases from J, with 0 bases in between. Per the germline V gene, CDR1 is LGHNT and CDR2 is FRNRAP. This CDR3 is CASGLDTGELFF. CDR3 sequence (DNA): TGTGCTAGTGGTTTGGACACCGGGGAGCTGTTTTTT.